The present T cell receptor (beta chain) was sequenced within a study of beta chain features in type 1 diabetes. Study-wide results and caveats: There was a moderate but significant shortening of TCRB CDR3s in all four CD4+ subsets of Type 1 diabetes patients.

Regarding this clone: Antigen specificity is unknown.

Expressed TCRB transcripts were sequenced after all isolated RNA was converted to cDNA. There were about 3.57 million reads on average in the naive, central memory and regulatory T cell samples. Here immunoSEQ multiplex PCR was the method, and the copy in TCRdb shows in-frame clones only, minus some. Of 250,000 to 300,000 clones detected, roughly an eighth appear once; the ten largest clones hold 0.015% to 0.02%. Using CD45RO/CCR7/CD25/CD127/CD95/CD27, CD4+ naive, central memory, regulatory and stem cell-like memory cells were sorted. The origin of this receptor is a young man with type 1 diabetes. The specimen was naive CD4+ T cells from blood.

The CDR3 reads CSAGLADVNTGELFF. CDR3 DNA sequence: TGCAGCGCGGGACTTGCGGATGTGAACACCGGGGAGCTGTTTTTT. V usage is TRBV29-1 and J usage is TRBJ2-2, with a possible D match to TRBD2 (6 bases). CDR1 and CDR2 (germline): SQVTM, ANQGSEA. V shed 7 bases and J shed 1 base, with 16 bases lying between them. The CDR3 loop spans 15 amino acids.